This is a list of T cell receptor beta chains from one sample in a study of shared clonotypes between healthy human individuals. Libraries were prepared by immunoSEQ multiplex PCR; TCRdb keeps only in-frame clonotypes and omits some of them. The top ten clones hold over 0.1% of a sample with 2 million to 2.5 million clones, approximately 96% of them seen once. Sample: naive CD4+ T cells sorted from blood. These receptors originate from a man aged 18 to 30 in good health. Both conserved end residues are part of each CDR3. Each record gives: clone size, J gene, V gene, CDR3 protein. For some rows the clone size is stated as once, few or many, or as a class when expanded; others skip it.

.	TRBJ2-2	TRBV2	CASTPTPGSGELFF
.	TRBJ2-3	TRBV9	CASSVDDGTDTQYF
.	TRBJ2-5	TRBV5-1	CASSLVARETQYF
.	TRBJ2-1	TRBV11-2	CASSLNRLQYNEQFF
few	TRBJ2-4	TRBV7-9	CASSLGSWFSRQYF
.	TRBJ1-4	TRBV21-1	CASSEKGREGEKLFF
.	TRBJ2-7	TRBV30	CAWRADPAYEQYF
once	TRBJ1-1	TRBV10-3	CAISGRTGDTEAFF
.	TRBJ1-2	TRBV7-9	CASSARQNYGYTF
once	TRBJ2-3	TRBV4-1	CASSQDWNTQYF
.	TRBJ2-7	TRBV9	CASSVTGTGSLYEQYF
.	TRBJ1-6	TRBV2	CASSNLRDRGHSPLHF
.	TRBJ1-2	TRBV2	CASSELQVANYGYTF
once	TRBJ1-3	TRBV30	CAWSVLGRSSGNTIYF
.	TRBJ2-1	TRBV15	CATSRVLVAYNEQFF
.	TRBJ2-2	TRBV7-9	CASSSDRGGGTGELFF
once	TRBJ2-1	TRBV6-4	CASRNLKRKNEQFF